These 4 T cell receptor beta chains came from one sample sequenced in a study of shared clonotypes between healthy human individuals. Sequenced by immunoSEQ multiplex PCR; TCRdb stores in-frame clones only, minus some. The sample contains under 2.5 million clones, around 93% of which appear only once. Sequencing input: naive CD4+ T cells from PBMCs. As for subset: CD45RA+ positively selected. The receptors stem from a young man in good health. Some clones in this sample may be carry-over from other donors' samples.

As concerns this clone: This specimen includes other DNA sequences encoding the same CDR3. This chain links TRBV20-1 with TRBJ2-1; D gene ambiguous. The CDR3 consists of 10 residues. Trimming stripped 5 bases from V and 4 bases from J, with 3 bases between. Germline assignment: CDR1 DFQATT and CDR2 SNEGSKA (reference sequence). CDR3 nucleotides: TGCAGTGCTGGGTACAATGAGCAGTTCTTC. It encodes CSAGYNEQFF.

The V call is TRBV28, the J call TRBJ1-1; 10 nucleotides line up with TRBD1. J gave up 5 bases and V 8 bases, and 5 bases lay outside the gene matches. The CDR3 has 13 amino acids. Germline CDR1 and CDR2: MDHEN and SYDVKM. CDR3 in DNA: TGTGCCAGCTGGGACAGGGGCAGGACTGAAGCTTTCTTT. This gives the protein CASWDRGRTEAFF.

J is TRBJ2-7 and V is TRBV6-6; unclear D gene. The CDR3 runs 14 residues. The germline V gene has CDR1 MNHNY and CDR2 SVGAGI (reference sequence). V was pared by 1 base and J by 2 bases, with 9 bases between. CDR3 residues: CASSYLGFAYEQYF. CDR3 nucleotides: TGTGCCAGCAGTTACTTGGGTTTTGCCTACGAGCAGTACTTC.

J is TRBJ2-7 and V is TRBV7-2, with D perhaps TRBD2 (6 bases). The ends were cut back, 5 bases at V and 6 bases at J, with 14 bases in the middle. The germline gives CDR1 SGHTA, CDR2 FQGNSA. CDR3 size: 13 residues. The DNA for the CDR3 is TGTGCCAGCAGCCCGGCTAGCGTTGGCGAGCAGTACTTC. Translating gives CASSPASVGEQYF.